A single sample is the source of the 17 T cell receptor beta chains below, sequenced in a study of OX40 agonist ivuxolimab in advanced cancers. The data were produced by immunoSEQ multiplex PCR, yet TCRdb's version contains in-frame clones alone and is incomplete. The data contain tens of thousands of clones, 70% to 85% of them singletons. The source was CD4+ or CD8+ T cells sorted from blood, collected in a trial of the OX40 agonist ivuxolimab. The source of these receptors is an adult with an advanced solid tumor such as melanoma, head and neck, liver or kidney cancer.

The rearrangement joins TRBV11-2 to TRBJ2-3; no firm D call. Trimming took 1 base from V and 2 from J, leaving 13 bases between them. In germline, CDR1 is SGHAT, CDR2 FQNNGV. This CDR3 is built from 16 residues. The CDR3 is CASSLVTLSPTDTQYF. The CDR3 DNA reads TGTGCCAGCAGCTTAGTCACCTTAAGCCCCACAGATACGCAGTATTTT.

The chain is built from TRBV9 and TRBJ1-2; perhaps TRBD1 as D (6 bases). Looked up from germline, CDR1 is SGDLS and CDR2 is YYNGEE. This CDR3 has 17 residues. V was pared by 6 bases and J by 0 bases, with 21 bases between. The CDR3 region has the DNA TGTGCCAGCACCGTTGAACAGGGAGTAACCGCTAACTATGGCTACACCTTC. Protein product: CASTVEQGVTANYGYTF.

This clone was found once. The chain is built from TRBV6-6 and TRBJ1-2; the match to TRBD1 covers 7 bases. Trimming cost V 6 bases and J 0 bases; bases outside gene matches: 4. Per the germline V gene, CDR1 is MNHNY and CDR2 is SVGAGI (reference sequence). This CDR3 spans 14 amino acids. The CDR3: CASRPGTANYGYTF. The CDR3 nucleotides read TGTGCCAGCAGACCGGGGACAGCTAACTATGGCTACACCTTC.

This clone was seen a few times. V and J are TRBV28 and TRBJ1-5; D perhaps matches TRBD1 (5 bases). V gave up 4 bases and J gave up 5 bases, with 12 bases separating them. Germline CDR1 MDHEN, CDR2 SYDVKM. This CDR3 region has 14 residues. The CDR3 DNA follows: TGTGCCAGCAGTTCGCAGGGTTCTGATCAGCCCCAGCATTTT. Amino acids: CASSSQGSDQPQHF.

Here the CDR3 reads CASEPPGHTYEQYF. The CDR3 bases are TGTGCCAGCGAACCCCCGGGCCACACCTACGAGCAGTACTTC. The rearrangement links TRBV7-9 to TRBJ2-7; D gene unclear. This CDR3 spans 14 amino acids. The V end lost 8 bases, the J end lost 2 bases, and 16 bases lay between the germline ends. Germline CDR1 and CDR2: SEHNR and FQNEAQ (reference sequence).

CDR3: CASSLTLSSYEQYF. The CDR3 nucleotides are TGTGCCAGCAGCTTAACCCTTAGCTCCTACGAGCAGTACTTC. The chain combines TRBV11-3 with TRBJ2-7; D unclear. V gave up 2 bases and J gave up 0 bases, with 8 bases separating them. The V gene's germline CDR1 is SGHNT and CDR2 YENEEA. The CDR3 runs to 14 residues.

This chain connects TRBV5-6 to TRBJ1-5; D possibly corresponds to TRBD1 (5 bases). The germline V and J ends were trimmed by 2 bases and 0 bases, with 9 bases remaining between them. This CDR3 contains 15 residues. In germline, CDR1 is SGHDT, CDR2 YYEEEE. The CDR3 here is CASSFGRGSNQPQHF. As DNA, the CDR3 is TGTGCCAGCAGCTTTGGAAGGGGTAGCAATCAGCCCCAGCATTTT.

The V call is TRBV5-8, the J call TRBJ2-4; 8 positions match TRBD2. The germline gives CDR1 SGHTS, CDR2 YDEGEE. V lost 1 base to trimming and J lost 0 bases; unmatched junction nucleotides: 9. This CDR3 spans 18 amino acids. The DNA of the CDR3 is TGTGCCAGCAGCTTGTTCAGCGGGGGTGACTTAGCCAAAAACATTCAGTACTTC. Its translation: CASSLFSGGDLAKNIQYF.

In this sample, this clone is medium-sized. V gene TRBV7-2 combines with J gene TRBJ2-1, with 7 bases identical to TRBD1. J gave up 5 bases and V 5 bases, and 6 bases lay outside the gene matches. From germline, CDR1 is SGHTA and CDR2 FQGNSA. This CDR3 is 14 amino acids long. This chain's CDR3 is CASSPGTANNEQFF. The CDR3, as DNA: TGTGCCAGCAGCCCAGGGACAGCAAACAATGAGCAGTTCTTC.

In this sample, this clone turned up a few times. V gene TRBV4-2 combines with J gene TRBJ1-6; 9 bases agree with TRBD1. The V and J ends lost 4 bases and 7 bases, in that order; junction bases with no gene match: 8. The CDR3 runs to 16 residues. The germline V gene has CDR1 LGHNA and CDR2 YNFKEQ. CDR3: CASSPTGQGLNSPLHF. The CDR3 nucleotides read TGTGCCAGCAGCCCTACGGGACAGGGACTAAATTCACCCCTCCACTTT.

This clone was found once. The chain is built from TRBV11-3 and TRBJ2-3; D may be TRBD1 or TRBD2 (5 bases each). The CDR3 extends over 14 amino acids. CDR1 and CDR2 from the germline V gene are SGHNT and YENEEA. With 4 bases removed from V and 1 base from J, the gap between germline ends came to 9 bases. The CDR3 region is CASSWDLGTDTQYF. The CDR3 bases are TGTGCCAGCAGCTGGGACCTGGGCACAGATACGCAGTATTTT.

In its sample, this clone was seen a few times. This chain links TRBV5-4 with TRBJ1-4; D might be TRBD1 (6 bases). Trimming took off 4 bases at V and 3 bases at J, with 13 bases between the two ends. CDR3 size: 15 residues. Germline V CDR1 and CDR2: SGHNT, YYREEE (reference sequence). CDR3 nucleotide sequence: TGTGCCAGCAGCCCCCGGGGGGCGGCTAATGAAAAACTGTTTTTT. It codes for CASSPRGAANEKLFF.

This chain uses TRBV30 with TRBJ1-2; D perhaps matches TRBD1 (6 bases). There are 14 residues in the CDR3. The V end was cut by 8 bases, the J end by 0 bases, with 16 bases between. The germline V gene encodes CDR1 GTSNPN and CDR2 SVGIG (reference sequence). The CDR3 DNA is TGTGCCAGCGACCCCGGGACAACTAACTATGGCTACACCTTC. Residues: CASDPGTTNYGYTF.

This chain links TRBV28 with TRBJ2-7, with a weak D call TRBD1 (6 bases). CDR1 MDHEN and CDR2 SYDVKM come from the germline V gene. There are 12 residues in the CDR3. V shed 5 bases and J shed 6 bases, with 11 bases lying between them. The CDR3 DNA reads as TGTGCCAGCAGTCCGGGACAACGCGAGCAGTACTTC. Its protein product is CASSPGQREQYF.

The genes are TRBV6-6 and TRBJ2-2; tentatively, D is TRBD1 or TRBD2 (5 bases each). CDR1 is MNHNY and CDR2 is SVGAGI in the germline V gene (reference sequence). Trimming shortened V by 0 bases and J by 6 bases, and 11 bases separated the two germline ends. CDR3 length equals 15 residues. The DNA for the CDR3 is TGTGCCAGCAGTTACTCTTGGGGGAGCGCCGGGGAGCTGTTTTTT. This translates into CASSYSWGSAGELFF.

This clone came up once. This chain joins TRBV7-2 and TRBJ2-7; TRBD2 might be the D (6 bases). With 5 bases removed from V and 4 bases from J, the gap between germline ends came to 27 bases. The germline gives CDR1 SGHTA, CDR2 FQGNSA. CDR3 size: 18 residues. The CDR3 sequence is CASSLRRGTLDAGYEQYF. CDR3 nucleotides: TGTGCCAGCAGCCTTCGGAGAGGGACTTTAGACGCCGGATACGAGCAGTACTTC. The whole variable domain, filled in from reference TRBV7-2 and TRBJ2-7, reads GAGVSQSPSNKVTEKGKDVELRCDPISGHTALYWYRQSLGQGLEFLIYFQGNSAPDKSGLPSDRFSAERTGGSVSTLTIQRTQQEDSAVYLCASSLRRGTLDAGYEQYFGPGTRLTVT.

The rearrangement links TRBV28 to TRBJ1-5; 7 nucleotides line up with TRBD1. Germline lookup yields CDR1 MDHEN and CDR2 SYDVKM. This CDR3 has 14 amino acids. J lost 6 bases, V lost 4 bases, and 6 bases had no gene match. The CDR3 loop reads CASSYGNRGQPQHF. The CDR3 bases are TGTGCCAGCAGTTACGGAAACAGGGGTCAGCCCCAGCATTTT.